This is a list of T cell receptor beta chains from one sample in a study of blood T cell repertoires in COVID-19. The table came from immunoSEQ multiplex PCR; TCRdb's copy has only in-frame clones and leaves some out. The sample comprises about 280,000 clones, roughly 88% of which are singletons, and 9% to 9.5% rests with the top ten. Sequencing used peripheral blood. The receptors derive from a man in his late teens or twenties with active or convalescent COVID-19. Each CDR3 is given with its conserved first and last residue. The order of the fields is CDR3 DNA, CDR3 protein, V gene, J gene, D gene, clone size. A D gene is named only where the DNA matches it firmly. Clone size, where shown, is once, few, many, or a class for clones that have expanded.

CDR3 DNA: TGTGCCAGCAGCGTAGAAGGGGACTATGGCTACACCTTC; CDR3 protein: CASSVEGDYGYTF; V gene: TRBV9; J gene: TRBJ1-2; D gene: .; clone size: .
CDR3 DNA: TGCGCCAGCAGCTGGACAGGGGTCAATGAGCAGTTCTTC; CDR3 protein: CASSWTGVNEQFF; V gene: TRBV5-1; J gene: TRBJ2-1; D gene: TRBD1; clone size: .
CDR3 DNA: TGTGCCAGCAGTCCCACTTCTATCTATGGCTACACCTTC; CDR3 protein: CASSPTSIYGYTF; V gene: TRBV27; J gene: TRBJ1-2; D gene: .; clone size: .
CDR3 DNA: TGTGCCAGCAAGGTAGCCTCTGGAAACACCATATATTTT; CDR3 protein: CASKVASGNTIYF; V gene: TRBV2; J gene: TRBJ1-3; D gene: .; clone size: .
CDR3 DNA: TGTGCCAGCAGCATAAGACAGCTCGAAGCTTTCTTT; CDR3 protein: CASSIRQLEAFF; V gene: TRBV7-9; J gene: TRBJ1-1; D gene: .; clone size: .
CDR3 DNA: TGTGCCAGCAGCGTACTACAGGGCGGTACTGAAGCTTTCTTT; CDR3 protein: CASSVLQGGTEAFF; V gene: TRBV9; J gene: TRBJ1-1; D gene: .; clone size: .
CDR3 DNA: TGCGCCAGCAGCCGATCCCTCTTGACCAGGGCCGCCACCTCACATACGCAGTATTTT; CDR3 protein: CASSRSLLTRAATSHTQYF; V gene: TRBV4-3; J gene: TRBJ2-3; D gene: .; clone size: .
CDR3 DNA: TGTGCCAGTAGTATCTTTACAGGGCTGTCCTACGAGCAGTACTTC; CDR3 protein: CASSIFTGLSYEQYF; V gene: TRBV19; J gene: TRBJ2-7; D gene: .; clone size: .
CDR3 DNA: TGTGCCAGCAAGGCGGAAGCAGATACGCAGTATTTT; CDR3 protein: CASKAEADTQYF; V gene: TRBV6-6; J gene: TRBJ2-3; D gene: .; clone size: .
CDR3 DNA: TGCGCCAGCAGCCAAGAGGGAGGGTATAGTGGGCTAACAAATTCACCCCTCCACTTT; CDR3 protein: CASSQEGGYSGLTNSPLHF; V gene: TRBV4-1; J gene: TRBJ1-6; D gene: .; clone size: .
CDR3 DNA: TGTGCCAGCAGACACCGATCGGGGGACTATAATGAAAAACTGTTTTTT; CDR3 protein: CASRHRSGDYNEKLFF; V gene: TRBV2; J gene: TRBJ1-4; D gene: .; clone size: .
CDR3 DNA: TGTGCCAGCTTCGGGGACAGGGGGAATACTGAAGCTTTCTTT; CDR3 protein: CASFGDRGNTEAFF; V gene: TRBV18; J gene: TRBJ1-1; D gene: TRBD1; clone size: once
CDR3 DNA: TGTGCCAGCAGCGGTCAGGGGGCTAGCGGGGGAACTAGCACAGATACGCAGTATTTT; CDR3 protein: CASSGQGASGGTSTDTQYF; V gene: TRBV9; J gene: TRBJ2-3; D gene: TRBD2; clone size: .
CDR3 DNA: TGTGCCAGCAGCCTACCTCGACAGGGACCTGAAGCTTTCTTT; CDR3 protein: CASSLPRQGPEAFF; V gene: TRBV13; J gene: TRBJ1-1; D gene: TRBD1; clone size: .
CDR3 DNA: TGTGCCAGCAGCGGGGGGGCGGAAGCTTTCTTT; CDR3 protein: CASSGGAEAFF; V gene: TRBV25-1; J gene: TRBJ1-1; D gene: .; clone size: .
CDR3 DNA: TGTGCCAGCAGCTTGGGCCCGGGGGGCGAAGAGACCCAGTACTTC; CDR3 protein: CASSLGPGGEETQYF; V gene: TRBV5-8; J gene: TRBJ2-5; D gene: .; clone size: once
CDR3 DNA: TGTGCCACCAGCAGAGGATGGGACAGTTTATCTATGGGTTACGAGCAGTACTTC; CDR3 protein: CATSRGWDSLSMGYEQYF; V gene: TRBV15; J gene: TRBJ2-7; D gene: TRBD1; clone size: once
CDR3 DNA: TGTGCCAGTAGTATACTAGCGGGGGGGCATACGCAGTATTTT; CDR3 protein: CASSILAGGHTQYF; V gene: TRBV19; J gene: TRBJ2-3; D gene: TRBD2; clone size: .
CDR3 DNA: TGTGCCAGTGTGACAGGAAATCAGCCCCAGCATTTT; CDR3 protein: CASVTGNQPQHF; V gene: TRBV19; J gene: TRBJ1-5; D gene: .; clone size: .
CDR3 DNA: TGTGCCAGCAGACTGGGACTTTCCGGGGAGCTGTTTTTT; CDR3 protein: CASRLGLSGELFF; V gene: TRBV6-5; J gene: TRBJ2-2; D gene: .; clone size: few
CDR3 DNA: TGTGCCAGCAGCTTCCGGGGTACTAACTATGGCTACACCTTC; CDR3 protein: CASSFRGTNYGYTF; V gene: TRBV7-9; J gene: TRBJ1-2; D gene: .; clone size: .
CDR3 DNA: TGCGCCAGCAGCCAGGGGACAGGGGAAGCCTACGAGCAGTACTTC; CDR3 protein: CASSQGTGEAYEQYF; V gene: TRBV4-3; J gene: TRBJ2-7; D gene: TRBD1; clone size: medium-sized
CDR3 DNA: TGTGCCAGCAGCGTGGACAGGGGGACTGAAGCTTTCTTT; CDR3 protein: CASSVDRGTEAFF; V gene: TRBV5-8; J gene: TRBJ1-1; D gene: TRBD1; clone size: .
CDR3 DNA: TGTGCCAGCACACAGGGCACCGGGGAGCTGTTTTTT; CDR3 protein: CASTQGTGELFF; V gene: TRBV21-1; J gene: TRBJ2-2; D gene: .; clone size: few
CDR3 DNA: TGTGCCAGCAGTTTAGGGACTAGCGTGGGCGAGCAGTACTTC; CDR3 protein: CASSLGTSVGEQYF; V gene: TRBV13; J gene: TRBJ2-7; D gene: TRBD2; clone size: .
CDR3 DNA: TGTGCCAGCAGCTTACGGGGGTGGGGCACAGATACGCAGTATTTT; CDR3 protein: CASSLRGWGTDTQYF; V gene: TRBV7-2; J gene: TRBJ2-3; D gene: .; clone size: .
CDR3 DNA: TGTGCCAGCAGCCACGGACGGGAAAACACTGAAGCTTTCTTT; CDR3 protein: CASSHGRENTEAFF; V gene: TRBV3-1/TRBV3-2; J gene: TRBJ1-1; D gene: .; clone size: few
CDR3 DNA: TGTGCCAGCAGCCCGGATGGGCGGACGGGGGACACTGAAGCTTTCTTT; CDR3 protein: CASSPDGRTGDTEAFF; V gene: TRBV9; J gene: TRBJ1-1; D gene: .; clone size: .
CDR3 DNA: TGTGCCAGCGAAACAGGGGCCTCTCTGACCTCGTGGGGCTACACCTTC; CDR3 protein: CASETGASLTSWGYTF; V gene: TRBV19; J gene: TRBJ1-2; D gene: TRBD1; clone size: .
CDR3 DNA: TGTGCCAGCAGCTACGGGGACTACAATGAGCAGTTCTTC; CDR3 protein: CASSYGDYNEQFF; V gene: TRBV5-6; J gene: TRBJ2-1; D gene: .; clone size: .
CDR3 DNA: TGTGCCAGCAGTTACGGGGTAGCGGGGGATTCCTACAATGAGCAGTTCTTC; CDR3 protein: CASSYGVAGDSYNEQFF; V gene: TRBV6-2/TRBV6-3; J gene: TRBJ2-1; D gene: TRBD2; clone size: .
CDR3 DNA: TGTGCCAGCAGTGAGACACGCACAGATACGCAGTATTTT; CDR3 protein: CASSETRTDTQYF; V gene: TRBV2; J gene: TRBJ2-3; D gene: .; clone size: .
CDR3 DNA: TGTGCCAGCAGCCAAGGGAGGACAGCCACCTCTGGAAACACCATATATTTT; CDR3 protein: CASSQGRTATSGNTIYF; V gene: TRBV14; J gene: TRBJ1-3; D gene: .; clone size: .
CDR3 DNA: TGTGCCAGCAGTATAGAGGGAGGACTTCCTTACTTC; CDR3 protein: CASSIEGGLPYF; V gene: TRBV12-3/TRBV12-4; J gene: TRBJ2-7; D gene: .; clone size: .
CDR3 DNA: TGTGCCAGCAGCCACTTAGGGACAGGGAACACTGAAGCTTTCTTT; CDR3 protein: CASSHLGTGNTEAFF; V gene: TRBV5-5; J gene: TRBJ1-1; D gene: TRBD1; clone size: .
CDR3 DNA: TGCGCCAGCAGCCAAGTGACTAGCGGTATCTACGAGCAGTACTTC; CDR3 protein: CASSQVTSGIYEQYF; V gene: TRBV4-1; J gene: TRBJ2-7; D gene: TRBD2; clone size: .
CDR3 DNA: TGTGCCAGCTCACAACAGGGTCTGCAAGAGACCCAGTACTTC; CDR3 protein: CASSQQGLQETQYF; V gene: TRBV18; J gene: TRBJ2-5; D gene: .; clone size: .
CDR3 DNA: TGCAGCGTCCCCTTGCGGCTAGATACAGATACGCAGTATTTT; CDR3 protein: CSVPLRLDTDTQYF; V gene: TRBV29-1; J gene: TRBJ2-3; D gene: .; clone size: .
CDR3 DNA: TGTGCCAGCAGCTCGCCCGGACAGGCCTTGAACACCGGGGAGCTGTTTTTT; CDR3 protein: CASSSPGQALNTGELFF; V gene: TRBV9; J gene: TRBJ2-2; D gene: TRBD1; clone size: .
CDR3 DNA: TGTGCCAGCAGCTCCCCCGGAGTAGAGACTAGCGGGGGGTCGGTGTTCAATGAGCAGTTCTTC; CDR3 protein: CASSSPGVETSGGSVFNEQFF; V gene: TRBV7-8; J gene: TRBJ2-1; D gene: TRBD2; clone size: .
CDR3 DNA: TGTGCCAGCAGCCCCAGGGCGTCGGACACTGAAGCTTTCTTT; CDR3 protein: CASSPRASDTEAFF; V gene: TRBV6-4; J gene: TRBJ1-1; D gene: .; clone size: .
CDR3 DNA: TGCGCCAGCAGCCTAGGGGGTTCGGGGAACACTGAAGCTTTCTTT; CDR3 protein: CASSLGGSGNTEAFF; V gene: TRBV5-1; J gene: TRBJ1-1; D gene: .; clone size: .
CDR3 DNA: TGTGCCAGCAGCCAAGTTTCGTATGGCTACACCTTC; CDR3 protein: CASSQVSYGYTF; V gene: TRBV3-1/TRBV3-2; J gene: TRBJ1-2; D gene: .; clone size: .
CDR3 DNA: TGTGCCAGCAGCCAAGATTCCCCTAACCATGAAAAACTGTTTTTT; CDR3 protein: CASSQDSPNHEKLFF; V gene: TRBV3-1/TRBV3-2; J gene: TRBJ1-4; D gene: .; clone size: .
CDR3 DNA: TGTGCCAGCAGCGTAGAGGCAGGCAACACTGAAGCTTTCTTT; CDR3 protein: CASSVEAGNTEAFF; V gene: TRBV9; J gene: TRBJ1-1; D gene: .; clone size: .
CDR3 DNA: TGTGCCAGCAGTTTAAGTGTGGACAGGTACAATCAGCCCCAGCATTTT; CDR3 protein: CASSLSVDRYNQPQHF; V gene: TRBV28; J gene: TRBJ1-5; D gene: TRBD1; clone size: .
CDR3 DNA: TGCGCCAGCAGCCAAGATTCGTATAGCGGGGGGACCTACGAGCAGTACTTC; CDR3 protein: CASSQDSYSGGTYEQYF; V gene: TRBV4-1; J gene: TRBJ2-7; D gene: TRBD2; clone size: .
CDR3 DNA: TGCGCCAGCAGCCCCAAAGTCCTAGCGGGGGACAGCGGGACGCAGTATTTT; CDR3 protein: CASSPKVLAGDSGTQYF; V gene: TRBV4-3; J gene: TRBJ2-3; D gene: TRBD2; clone size: .
CDR3 DNA: TGTGCCATCAGCGAACAGGGACTGAACACTGAAGCTTTCTTT; CDR3 protein: CAISEQGLNTEAFF; V gene: TRBV10-3; J gene: TRBJ1-1; D gene: .; clone size: .
CDR3 DNA: TGCGCCAGCAGCCTAGGACAGGGGGCGCTTGAGCAGTACTTC; CDR3 protein: CASSLGQGALEQYF; V gene: TRBV4-1; J gene: TRBJ2-7; D gene: TRBD1; clone size: .
CDR3 DNA: TGTGCCAGCAGTGAACTCGACTATGGCTACACCTTC; CDR3 protein: CASSELDYGYTF; V gene: TRBV2; J gene: TRBJ1-2; D gene: .; clone size: .
CDR3 DNA: TGTGCCAGTACCAGCAGGACAGGGGGCAGTCAGCCCCAGCATTTT; CDR3 protein: CASTSRTGGSQPQHF; V gene: TRBV19; J gene: TRBJ1-5; D gene: TRBD1; clone size: .
CDR3 DNA: TGTGCCAGCAGCCCCTCGACAGGGTTGTATAGCAATCAGCCCCAGCATTTT; CDR3 protein: CASSPSTGLYSNQPQHF; V gene: TRBV7-2; J gene: TRBJ1-5; D gene: TRBD1; clone size: .
CDR3 DNA: TGTGCCAGCAGCCCAGGGGACAGGGATAATTCACCCCTCCACTTT; CDR3 protein: CASSPGDRDNSPLHF; V gene: TRBV3-1/TRBV3-2; J gene: TRBJ1-6; D gene: TRBD1; clone size: few
CDR3 DNA: TGTGCCAGCAGTGAATTCCCGGACAGGGGTCCGTTGAACACTGAAGCTTTCTTT; CDR3 protein: CASSEFPDRGPLNTEAFF; V gene: TRBV6-1; J gene: TRBJ1-1; D gene: TRBD1; clone size: .
CDR3 DNA: TGTGCCAGCAGCCAATGGGAGCGCGGCGAGCAGTACTTC; CDR3 protein: CASSQWERGEQYF; V gene: TRBV14; J gene: TRBJ2-7; D gene: .; clone size: .
CDR3 DNA: TGTGCCAGCAGCTTACAGACAGGGGGCAACACTGAAGCTTTCTTT; CDR3 protein: CASSLQTGGNTEAFF; V gene: TRBV7-9; J gene: TRBJ1-1; D gene: TRBD1; clone size: .
CDR3 DNA: TGTGCCAGCAGTTTAGGGACAGGGATTGGCTACACCTTC; CDR3 protein: CASSLGTGIGYTF; V gene: TRBV12-3/TRBV12-4; J gene: TRBJ1-2; D gene: TRBD1; clone size: .
CDR3 DNA: TGTGCCAGCAGCCCGTCCAGTACCATCACTGAAGCTTTCTTT; CDR3 protein: CASSPSSTITEAFF; V gene: TRBV3-1/TRBV3-2; J gene: TRBJ1-1; D gene: .; clone size: .
CDR3 DNA: TGTGCCAGCAGCTTGCCTAGCGGGGGGCGCAATGAGCAGTTCTTC; CDR3 protein: CASSLPSGGRNEQFF; V gene: TRBV5-4; J gene: TRBJ2-1; D gene: TRBD2; clone size: once